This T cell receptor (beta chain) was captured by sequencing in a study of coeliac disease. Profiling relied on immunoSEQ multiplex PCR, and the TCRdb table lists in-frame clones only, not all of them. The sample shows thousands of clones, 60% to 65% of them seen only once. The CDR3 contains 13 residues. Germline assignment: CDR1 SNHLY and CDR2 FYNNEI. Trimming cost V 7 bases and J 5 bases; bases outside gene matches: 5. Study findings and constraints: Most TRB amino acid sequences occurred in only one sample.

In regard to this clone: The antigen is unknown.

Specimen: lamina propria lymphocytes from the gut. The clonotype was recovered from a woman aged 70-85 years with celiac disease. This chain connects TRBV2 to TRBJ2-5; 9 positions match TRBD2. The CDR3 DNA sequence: TGTGCCAGCAAGCGCGGGGGGGCTGAGACCCAGTACTTC. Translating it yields CASKRGGAETQYF.